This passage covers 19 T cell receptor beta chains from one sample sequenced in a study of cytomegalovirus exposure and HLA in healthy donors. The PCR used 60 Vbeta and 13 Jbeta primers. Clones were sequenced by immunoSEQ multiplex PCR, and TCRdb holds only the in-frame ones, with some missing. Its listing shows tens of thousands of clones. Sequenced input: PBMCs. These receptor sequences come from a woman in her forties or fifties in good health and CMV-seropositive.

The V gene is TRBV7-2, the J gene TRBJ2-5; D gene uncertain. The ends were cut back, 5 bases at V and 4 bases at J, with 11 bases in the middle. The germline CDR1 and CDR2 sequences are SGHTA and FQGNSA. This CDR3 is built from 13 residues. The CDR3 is CASSPARRETQYF. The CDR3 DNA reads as TGTGCCAGCAGCCCCGCTAGGCGAGAGACCCAGTACTTC.

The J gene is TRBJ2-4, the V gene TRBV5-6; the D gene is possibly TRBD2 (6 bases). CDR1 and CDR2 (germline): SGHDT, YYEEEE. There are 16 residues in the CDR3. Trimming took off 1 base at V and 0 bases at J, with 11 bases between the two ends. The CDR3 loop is CASSLWRELAKNIQYF. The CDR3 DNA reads TGTGCCAGCAGCTTGTGGAGGGAGCTAGCCAAAAACATTCAGTACTTC.

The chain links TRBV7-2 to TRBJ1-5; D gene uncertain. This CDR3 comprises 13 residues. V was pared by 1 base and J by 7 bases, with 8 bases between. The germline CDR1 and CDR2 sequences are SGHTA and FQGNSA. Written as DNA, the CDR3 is TGTGCCAGCAGCTTAGACGGAGGACAGCCCCAGCATTTT. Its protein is CASSLDGGQPQHF.

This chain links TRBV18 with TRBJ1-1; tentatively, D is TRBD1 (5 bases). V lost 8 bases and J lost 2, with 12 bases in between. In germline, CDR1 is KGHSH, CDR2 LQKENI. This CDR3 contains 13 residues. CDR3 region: CASQRQKNTEAFF. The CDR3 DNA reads TGTGCCAGCCAACGACAGAAAAACACTGAAGCTTTCTTT.

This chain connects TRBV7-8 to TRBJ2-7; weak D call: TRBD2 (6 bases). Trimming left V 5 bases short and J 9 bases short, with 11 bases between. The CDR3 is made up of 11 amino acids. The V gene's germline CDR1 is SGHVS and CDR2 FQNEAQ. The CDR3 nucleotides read TGTGCCAGCAGCCAGGCGGGATGGCAGTACTTC. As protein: CASSQAGWQYF. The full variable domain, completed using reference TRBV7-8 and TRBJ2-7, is GAGVSQSPRYKVAKRGQDVALRCDPISGHVSLFWYQQALGQGPEFLTYFQNEAQLDKSGLPSDRFFAERPEGSVSTLKIQRTQQEDSAVYLCASSQAGWQYFGPGTRLTVT.

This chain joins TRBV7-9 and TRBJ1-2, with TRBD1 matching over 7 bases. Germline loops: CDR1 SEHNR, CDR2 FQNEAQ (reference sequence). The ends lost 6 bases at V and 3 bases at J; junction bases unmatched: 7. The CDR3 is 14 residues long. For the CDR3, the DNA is TGTGCCAGCAGAGTTAGCGGGACAGACTATGGCTACACCTTC. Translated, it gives CASRVSGTDYGYTF.

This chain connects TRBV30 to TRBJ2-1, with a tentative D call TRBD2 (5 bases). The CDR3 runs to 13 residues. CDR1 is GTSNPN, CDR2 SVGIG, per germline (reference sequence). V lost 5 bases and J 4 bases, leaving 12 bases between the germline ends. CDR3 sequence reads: CAWSRGDYNEQFF. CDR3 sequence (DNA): TGTGCCTGGTCACGGGGAGATTACAATGAGCAGTTCTTC.

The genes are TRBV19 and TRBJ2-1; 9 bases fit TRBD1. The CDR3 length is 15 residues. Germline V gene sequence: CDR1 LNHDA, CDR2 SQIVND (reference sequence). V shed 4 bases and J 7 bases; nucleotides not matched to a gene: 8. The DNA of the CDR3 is TGTGCCAGTAGTAGCGACAGGGGGGGTGTAAATGAGCAGTTCTTC. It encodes CASSSDRGGVNEQFF.

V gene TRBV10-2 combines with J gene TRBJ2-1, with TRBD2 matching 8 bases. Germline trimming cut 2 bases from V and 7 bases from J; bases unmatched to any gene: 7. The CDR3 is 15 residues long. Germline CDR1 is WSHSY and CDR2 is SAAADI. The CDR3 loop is CASSERGGRGNEQFF. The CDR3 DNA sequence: TGCGCCAGCAGTGAGCGGGGGGGCCGTGGGAATGAGCAGTTCTTC.

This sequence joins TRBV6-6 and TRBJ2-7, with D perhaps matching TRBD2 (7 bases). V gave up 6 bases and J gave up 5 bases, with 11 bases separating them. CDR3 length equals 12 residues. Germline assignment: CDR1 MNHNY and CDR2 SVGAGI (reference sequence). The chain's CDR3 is CASSRGGHEQYF. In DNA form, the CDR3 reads TGTGCCAGCAGCCGCGGGGGCCACGAGCAGTACTTC.

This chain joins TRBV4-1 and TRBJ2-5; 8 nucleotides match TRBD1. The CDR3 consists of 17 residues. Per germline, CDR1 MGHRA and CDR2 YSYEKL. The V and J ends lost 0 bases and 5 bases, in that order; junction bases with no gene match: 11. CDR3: CASSQDRWQGASETQYF. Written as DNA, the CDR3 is TGCGCCAGCAGCCAAGATAGGTGGCAGGGGGCTAGCGAGACCCAGTACTTC.

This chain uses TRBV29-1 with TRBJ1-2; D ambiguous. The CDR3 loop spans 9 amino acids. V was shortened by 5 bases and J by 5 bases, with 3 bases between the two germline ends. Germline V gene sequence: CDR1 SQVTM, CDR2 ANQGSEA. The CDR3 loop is CSVSYGYTF. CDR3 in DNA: TGCAGCGTTTCTTATGGCTACACCTTC.

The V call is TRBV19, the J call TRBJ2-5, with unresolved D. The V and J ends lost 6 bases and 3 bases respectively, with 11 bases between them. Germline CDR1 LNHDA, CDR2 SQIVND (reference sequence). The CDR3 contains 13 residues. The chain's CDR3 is CASSVRRKETQYF. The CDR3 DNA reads TGTGCCAGTAGCGTCAGGCGAAAAGAGACCCAGTACTTC.

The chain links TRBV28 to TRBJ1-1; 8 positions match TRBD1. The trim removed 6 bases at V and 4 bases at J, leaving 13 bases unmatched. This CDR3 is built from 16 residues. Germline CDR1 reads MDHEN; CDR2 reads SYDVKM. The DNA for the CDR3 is TGTGCCAGCAGAACCCCGAGGACAGGGCGGATCACTGAAGCTTTCTTT. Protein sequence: CASRTPRTGRITEAFF.

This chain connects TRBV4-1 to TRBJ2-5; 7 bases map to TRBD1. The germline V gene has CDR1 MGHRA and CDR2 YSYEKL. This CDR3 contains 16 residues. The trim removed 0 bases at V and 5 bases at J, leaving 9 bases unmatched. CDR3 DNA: TGCGCCAGCAGCCAAGATAAGACAGGGCGCCGGGAGACCCAGTACTTC. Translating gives CASSQDKTGRRETQYF.

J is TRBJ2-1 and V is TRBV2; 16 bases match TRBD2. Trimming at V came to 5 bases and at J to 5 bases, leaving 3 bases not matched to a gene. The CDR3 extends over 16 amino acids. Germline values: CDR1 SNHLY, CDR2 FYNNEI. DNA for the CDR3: TGTGCCAGCAGTCGGGGGACTAGCGGGAGGGACAATGAGCAGTTCTTC. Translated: CASSRGTSGRDNEQFF. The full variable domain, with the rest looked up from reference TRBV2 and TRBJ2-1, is EPEVTQTPSHQVTQMGQEVILRCVPISNHLYFYWYRQILGQKVEFLVSFYNNEISEKSEIFDDQFSVERPDGSNFTLKIRSTKLEDSAMYFCASSRGTSGRDNEQFFGPGTRLTVL.

The DNA of the CDR3 is TGTGCCAGCAGTCCGACAGGGGGCGGCACAGATACGCAGTATTTT. Its translation: CASSPTGGGTDTQYF. The V and J genes are TRBV28 and TRBJ2-3, with 10 positions matching TRBD1. Germline lookup yields CDR1 MDHEN and CDR2 SYDVKM. J lost 1 base, V lost 5 bases, and 3 bases had no gene match. The CDR3 is 15 amino acids.

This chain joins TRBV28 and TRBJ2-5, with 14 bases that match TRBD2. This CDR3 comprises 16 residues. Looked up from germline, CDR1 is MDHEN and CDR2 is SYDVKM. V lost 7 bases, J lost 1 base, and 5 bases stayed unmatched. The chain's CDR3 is CASTLGLAGAQETQYF. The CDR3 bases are TGTGCCAGCACCCTGGGACTAGCGGGGGCCCAAGAGACCCAGTACTTC. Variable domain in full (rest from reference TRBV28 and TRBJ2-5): DVKVTQSSRYLVKRTGEKVFLECVQDMDHENMFWYRQDPGLGLRLIYFSYDVKMKEKGDIPEGYSVSREKKERFSLILESASTNQTSMYLCASTLGLAGAQETQYFGPGTRLLVL.

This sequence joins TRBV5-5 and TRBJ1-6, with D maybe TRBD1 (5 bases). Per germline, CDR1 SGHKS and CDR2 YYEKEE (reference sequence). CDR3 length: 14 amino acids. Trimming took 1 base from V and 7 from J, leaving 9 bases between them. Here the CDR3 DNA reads TGTGCCAGCAGCTTGATACAGGTCAATTCACCCCTCCACTTT. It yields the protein CASSLIQVNSPLHF.